This is a list of T cell receptor beta chains from one sample in a study of T cell changes during pregnancy in multiple sclerosis. Profiled with immunoSEQ multiplex PCR; TCRdb holds only in-frame clones, not every one. The sample has about 51,000 clones; 80% to 95% are singletons. The sample consisted of CD8+ T cells from peripheral blood mononuclear cells, taken in the second trimester of pregnancy. These receptors originate from a female donor with multiple sclerosis, enrolled in a pregnancy study. CDR3s include the opening cysteine and the closing phenylalanine or tryptophan. The D gene is left open where the match is weak. Size is stated for part of the rows, as once, few or many counts, or as a class when the clone is expanded.

V: TRBV7-9
size: .
D: .
J: TRBJ2-2
length: 11
DNA: TGTGCCAGCAGTCCCGTAGGGGAGCTGTTTTTT
CDR3: CASSPVGELFF

V: TRBV30
size: .
D: .
J: TRBJ1-2
length: 13
DNA: TGTGCCTGGAGTTTAACAGGGTCGGCCGGCTACACCTTC
CDR3: CAWSLTGSAGYTF

V: TRBV29-1
size: .
D: TRBD2
J: TRBJ2-1
length: 16
DNA: TGCAGCGTTGAAGGGGGTCAGCGGGGGGCCTACAATGAGCAGTTCTTC
CDR3: CSVEGGQRGAYNEQFF

V: TRBV5-4
size: .
D: TRBD2
J: TRBJ2-7
length: 14
DNA: TGTGCCAGCAGCTTGAGCGGGGGCTTCCCCGAGCAGTACTTC
CDR3: CASSLSGGFPEQYF

V: TRBV30
size: .
D: TRBD1
J: TRBJ2-3
length: 19
DNA: TGTGCCTGGATGGGCGGCAGGGGGCTTCCCTTTCACCCCACAGATACGCAGTATTTT
CDR3: CAWMGGRGLPFHPTDTQYF

V: TRBV29-1
size: .
D: TRBD1
J: TRBJ1-2
length: 16
DNA: TGCAGCGTTGAAGACGACAGGGGGAGGGTTAACTATGGCTACACCTTC
CDR3: CSVEDDRGRVNYGYTF

V: TRBV7-9
size: few
D: .
J: TRBJ2-7
length: 18
DNA: TGTGCCAGCAGCTTAGCATCCGCTAGGGACATTTATTACTACGAGCAGTACTTC
CDR3: CASSLASARDIYYYEQYF

V: TRBV11-2
size: .
D: .
J: TRBJ2-3
length: 12
DNA: TGTGCCAGCAGCTTAAATCAGAATCCGCAGTATTTT
CDR3: CASSLNQNPQYF

V: TRBV10-3
size: .
D: TRBD2
J: TRBJ2-3
length: 16
DNA: TGTGCCATCAATATAATAGCGGGGGGTAGCACAGATACGCAGTATTTT
CDR3: CAINIIAGGSTDTQYF

V: TRBV6-5
size: once
D: TRBD2
J: TRBJ2-2
length: 15
DNA: TGTGCCAGCAGTTACTCGAAGCGGGGCTACGGGGAGCTGTTTTTT
CDR3: CASSYSKRGYGELFF

V: TRBV6-5
size: once
D: .
J: TRBJ2-1
length: 13
DNA: TGTGCCACCCAGGGTAGCTCCTACAATGAGCAGTTCTTC
CDR3: CATQGSSYNEQFF

V: TRBV29-1
size: .
D: .
J: TRBJ2-7
length: 12
DNA: TGCAGCGTTGCCAGGGGAAGCGACGAGCAGTACTTC
CDR3: CSVARGSDEQYF

V: TRBV9
size: .
D: TRBD2
J: TRBJ2-5
length: 15
DNA: TGTGCCAGCAACGGGGGCGGGGGGGCCTTCGAGACCCAGTACTTC
CDR3: CASNGGGGAFETQYF

V: TRBV9
size: .
D: TRBD2
J: TRBJ2-2
length: 14
DNA: TGTGCCAGCAGCGCTAGCGGGGGGGCCGGGGAGCTGTTTTTT
CDR3: CASSASGGAGELFF

V: TRBV7-7
size: .
D: TRBD1
J: TRBJ2-3
length: 15
DNA: TGTGCTAGCAGCTCCGGGACAGGGGGCACAGATACGCAGTATTTT
CDR3: CASSSGTGGTDTQYF

V: TRBV29-1
size: .
D: TRBD1
J: TRBJ1-2
length: 12
DNA: TGCAGCGTCCGAACAGGGGGCGATGGCTACACCTTC
CDR3: CSVRTGGDGYTF

V: TRBV6-6
size: .
D: TRBD1
J: TRBJ2-7
length: 15
DNA: TGTGCCAGCAGCCCTGAGGGACAGAATCTTCGGGAGCAGTACTTC
CDR3: CASSPEGQNLREQYF

V: TRBV5-6
size: .
D: .
J: TRBJ1-1
length: 13
DNA: TGTGCCAGCAGCTTGGTAGTGAACACTGAAGCTTTCTTT
CDR3: CASSLVVNTEAFF

V: TRBV4-3
size: once
D: TRBD1
J: TRBJ2-7
length: 17
DNA: TGCGCCAGCAGCCAAGAAGGTCAAGGGACAGGGGCCTACGAGCAGTACTTC
CDR3: CASSQEGQGTGAYEQYF

V: TRBV5-4
size: once
D: .
J: TRBJ1-2
length: 13
DNA: TGTGCCAGCAGCCGTGAGGACAGATATGGCTACACCTTC
CDR3: CASSREDRYGYTF

V: TRBV7-6
size: .
D: .
J: TRBJ2-1
length: 16
DNA: TGTGCCAGCAGCTTGGGGGCAGGAGGTGTCTACAATGAGCAGTTCTTC
CDR3: CASSLGAGGVYNEQFF

V: TRBV4-2
size: .
D: TRBD2
J: TRBJ2-1
length: 18
DNA: TGTGCCAGCAGCCAAGAAGCGGGGGGCCTAAGCTCCTACAATGAGCAGTTCTTC
CDR3: CASSQEAGGLSSYNEQFF

V: TRBV7-9
size: once
D: .
J: TRBJ2-3
length: 15
DNA: TGTGCCAGCAGCTTAAGCCGGGACTTCACAGATACGCAGTATTTT
CDR3: CASSLSRDFTDTQYF

V: TRBV4-3
size: .
D: TRBD1
J: TRBJ1-1
length: 15
DNA: TGCGCCAGCAGCCAAGTTGGGACAGGGGACACTGAAGCTTTCTTT
CDR3: CASSQVGTGDTEAFF

V: TRBV27
size: .
D: .
J: TRBJ1-1
length: 12
DNA: TGTGCCAGCAGTTACGGGAATGGAGTAGCTTTCTTT
CDR3: CASSYGNGVAFF

V: TRBV7-8
size: .
D: TRBD2
J: TRBJ2-7
length: 15
DNA: TGTGCCAGCAGCTTATTCCCAGGGAGGGTTAACGAGCAGTACTTC
CDR3: CASSLFPGRVNEQYF

V: TRBV19
size: .
D: .
J: TRBJ2-7
length: 13
DNA: TGTGCCAGTAGTCCCTACCCAGGGGCCGAGCAGTACTTC
CDR3: CASSPYPGAEQYF

V: TRBV6-5
size: .
D: .
J: TRBJ1-4
length: 15
DNA: TGTGCCAGCAGTTACTCCGGGGCAACTAATGAAAAACTGTTTTTT
CDR3: CASSYSGATNEKLFF

V: TRBV4-3
size: .
D: .
J: TRBJ1-2
length: 13
DNA: TGCGCCAGCAGCCAAGTCGGTCCCTATGGCTACACCTTC
CDR3: CASSQVGPYGYTF

V: TRBV29-1
size: .
D: TRBD1
J: TRBJ1-2
length: 13
DNA: TGCAGCGTTAAAGGACAGGGGAGATATGGCTACACCTTC
CDR3: CSVKGQGRYGYTF

V: TRBV9
size: .
D: TRBD1
J: TRBJ1-3
length: 16
DNA: TGTGCCAGCAGCCCTCGACAGGGGGCTGCGGGAAACACCATATATTTT
CDR3: CASSPRQGAAGNTIYF